This TCR beta chain was observed in a study of blood T cell repertoires in COVID-19. Study-wide context: From T cells, B-cell-depleted T cells, or PBMCs came the material, which was cDNA or gDNA.

Clinical history reported by participants formed the basis on which cohorts were assigned. Cohort 3 donors were reported recovered after two negative PCRs, clearance, or symptom resolution. Data came from immunoSEQ multiplex PCR; TCRdb stores just in-frame clones and leaves some out. The sample includes 250,000 to 300,000 clones, roughly 90% of them seen just once. CDR3 length equals 14 residues. Trimming left V 5 bases short and J 3 bases short, with 14 bases between. Per the germline V gene, CDR1 is SGHAT and CDR2 is FQNNGV. The sample taken for sequencing was PBMCs or T cells enriched from blood (not recorded which). The receptor was isolated from a young woman who had recovered from COVID-19. The V and J genes are TRBV11-2 and TRBJ2-7; D is possibly TRBD2 (6 bases). CDR3 DNA: TGTGCCAGCAGCCGGGGGAGTCTAGACTACGAGCAGTACTTC. Translating it yields CASSRGSLDYEQYF.